This T cell receptor beta chain is drawn from a study of cytomegalovirus exposure and HLA in healthy donors (dated by TCRdb to the late 2010s). Regarding the study in general: An earlier analysis of some 550 of the donors reported approximately 270 Gb of sequence data and around 110 million unique TCR beta sequences from approximately 180 million T cells. An early release covering 550 to 700 HLA-typed donors comprised approximately 290 gigabases of sequencing data and 85 million or so unique TCR sequences. Among the approximately 420 genotyped donors, approximately 76% belonged to the genetic ancestry cluster associated with self-reported Caucasian donors. The study was designed to test whether signatures of past pathogen exposure could be identified by cataloging public T cell receptors. The study profiled the T cell repertoires of some 610 subjects by immunosequencing and related them to cytomegalovirus serostatus. Along with the approximately 620-subject first cohort, a separate validation cohort of around 120 different subjects was used. The study combined high-throughput TCR immunosequencing, statistical association of individual TCRs with disease status, and machine learning to predict cytomegalovirus infection status. In a later analysis, previously published TCR beta repertoires from 666 donors were re-analyzed and high-resolution HLA genotyping was added so that TCR occurrence patterns could be studied. The later analysis used no new phenotypic data to find candidate immune exposures, relying instead on TCR beta sequences and their occurrence across donors. An earlier analysis of some 500 of the donors used high-throughput TCR beta sequencing to judge whether each TCR beta V gene segment behaved as functional or pseudogenic. Donor age, sex, ethnicity and CMV serostatus were compiled alongside the repertoire data. Genome-wide SNP genotypes for about 65% of the roughly 670 donors were used in a later genetic analysis, which treated that subset as a discovery cohort. All discovery cohort repertoires had been generated using a single sequencing platform. Both class I and class II loci were covered by HLA typing, at four-digit resolution. Typing coverage varied by locus: roughly 620-640 donors for A, B, C, DRB1 and DQB1; approximately 500 for DQA1; approximately 610 for DPA1; under 490 for DPB1. A handful of DR-DQ haplotypes were handled as single units for association and clustering because linkage in the cohort was strong. Across some 400 genotyped donors of the cohort, an average of about 250,000 unique TCR beta nucleotide sequences per donor were sequenced, and approximately 19% of those sequences were non-productive. General findings and caveats noted by the study authors: The classifier was reported to diagnose cytomegalovirus status with high specificity and sensitivity in both the original and validation cohorts. A further reported finding was that TCR beta sequences accurately predicted the HLA-A and HLA-B alleles for most subjects in the first cohort. In an earlier analysis of approximately 590 of the donors, most TCR beta V segments were observed in productive rearrangements about 87% or about 30% of the time, broadly matching IMGT annotations. In vitro tests confirmed that a few of the cytomegalovirus-associated TCR beta chains recognize cytomegalovirus antigens. The cohort was sequenced for TCR beta chains only, and without alpha or paired-chain data the features that could be detected were limited. A later genetic analysis associated a missense DCLRE1C variant with V-gene and J-gene trimming of TCR beta chains, and an independent cohort replicated the association. The only immune exposure information available for the cohort was CMV serostatus. In a later analysis, TCR association rates were found to vary across HLA loci, with the most associated TCRs seen for DRB1 alleles and the fewest for HLA-C alleles. It was suggested by the authors that the approach could potentially be generalized to other disease states and immunological phenotypes. A later analysis found that most CMV-associated TCR beta chains appeared HLA-restricted, with HLA associations seemingly driven largely by CMV exposure. Around 16 rarely observed V segments, including chromosome 9 orphons, were excluded from the earlier analysis of almost 600 of the donors because counts were too low. The 87-base-pair reads could not distinguish some IMGT-functional V segments, including TRBV6-2 and TRBV6-3, so those segments were excluded. According to a later analysis, parvovirus B19, influenza, CMV and Epstein-Barr virus appeared linked to several top co-occurrence clusters. In a later analysis, about 16,000 TCR beta sequences were associated with specific HLA alleles at a false discovery rate of 0.05. Correlated functional status among segregating V segments might reflect linkage disequilibrium, but an unknown experimental factor could not be ruled out. In a later analysis, HLA-associated TCR beta chains showed more clonal expansion and lower generation probabilities than non-associated chains that were equally common. In the study, some 160 TCR beta chains were listed as associated with cytomegalovirus. In a later genetic analysis, fewer N-insertions in productive TCRs were reported among donors in an Asian-associated ancestry cluster than the roughly 670-donor mean. Sequencing depth was assumed to be roughly uniform across donors in the presence/absence analyses, though that assumption may not hold. The sequencing pipeline was judged likely to have produced a cluster of highly shared sequence variants as a technical artifact. Across donors, most TCR sequences were observed very rarely, whereas some public TCRs were present in many individuals. When HLA alleles, especially DR and DQ, strongly co-occurred, TCR associations were difficult to assign to individual alleles. Because some donors lacked HLA typing at each locus, the association tests relied only on the typed subset.

Per the germline V gene, MGHRA is the CDR1 and YSYEKL is the CDR2. Inclusive of the bounding cysteine and phenylalanine, the CDR3 is 16 residues long. Only the CDR3 DNA is retained, 48 bases long and in frame from the first base. From V the trimming removes 0 bases and from J it removes 7 bases, while the gene matches leave 11 bases of the junction unaccounted for. In regard to this clone: This clone's antigen is unknown. Base qualities are not at hand, and no much larger clone is one base apart.

Receptors were amplified or captured by the immunoSEQ multiplex PCR assay. For the multiplex PCR, a mixture combining 60 forward primers for TCR Vbeta segments and 13 reverse primers for TCR Jbeta segments was used. Amplification of the CDR3 region of rearranged TCR beta genes was performed with a multiplex PCR assay on genomic DNA. The amplified TCR beta libraries were sequenced on the Illumina HiSeq System as 87-base-pair reads. In the authors' own workflow: A later analysis tallied around 82 million unique TCR beta chains across the 666 repertoires, and around 12 million of those chains were shared by two or more donors. Raw reads were error-corrected and collapsed into unique sequences with a nearest-neighbor algorithm that merged closely related sequences to remove PCR and sequencing errors. To assign V, D and J gene segments, CDR3 sequences were aligned to IMGT reference sequences. For a sequence to be retained, a match of at least six nucleotides was required to both a V gene segment and a J gene segment. A rearrangement was called productive if the CDR3 had no stop codons and remained in frame with V and J, and every other rearrangement was called non-productive. CDR3 was defined according to IMGT convention as the region running from the second conserved V-encoded cysteine to the conserved J-encoded phenylalanine. In an earlier analysis of around 540 of the donors, sequences lacking an unambiguous match to a single V gene segment were excluded. In an earlier analysis of approximately 560 of the donors, a V segment was called functional when productive rearrangements were above 56.7%, and segregating when the standard deviation between donors exceeded 5%. To diagnose cytomegalovirus status from the catalog of TCR beta chain sequences, a statistical classification framework was built. A later analysis assigned V and J genes by comparing TCR nucleotide sequences with IMGT/GENE-DB human TR gene sequences. Using the TCRdist pipeline, a later analysis assigned CDR3 sequences along with most-parsimonious VDJ recombination scenarios. A later analysis defined each TCR beta chain by its CDR3 amino acid sequence plus V-gene family, and excluded reads lacking a unique V-gene family. As a way to deal with suspected cross-contamination and a sequencing artifact, a later analysis dropped under 600 nucleotide sequences that were highly shared and had low generation probability. A later analysis calculated a clonal expansion index for each public chain from normalized within-repertoire ranks of inferred template counts. In a later analysis, generation probabilities were computed with a VDJ recombination model fitted to out-of-frame rearrangements, and the resulting probabilities were checked against IGoR. In a later analysis, hypergeometric tests were used to score TCR-TCR, TCR-HLA and TCR-CMV co-occurrence, with a repertoire-size bias correction applied to TCR pairs. To estimate false discovery rates, a later analysis permuted the HLA or CMV assignments 20 times. In a later analysis, co-occurring TCRs were grouped using DBSCAN, and TCRdist sequence similarity was added for clustering within HLA-allele-positive subsets. Repertoires with fewer than 30,000 or more than 120,000 public chains were left out of co-occurrence clustering, as were five repertoires with anomalous nucleotide sharing. This is the immuneACCESS table as TCRdb keeps it, with only in-frame sequences that have V and J called. A part of the clones is gone; compared with another copy, unresolved V genes explain less than half, and the rest is unexplained. V and J calls and clone size are those listed in that table; D and trimming were worked out from the DNA. Counted in this sample were about 180,000 clones; around 77% of them appeared once. The ten largest clones add up to around 2.2% of the sample.

The cohort was made up of 650 to 700 healthy bone marrow donors. At the time of sampling, every cohort member was nominally healthy, though immune exposures that went unrecorded were likely present. The donor tested CMV seronegative and was one of the 352 seronegative cohort members. Each donor provided a peripheral blood sample, and peripheral blood mononuclear cells were used for TCR beta sequencing. Genomic DNA extraction from the blood cell samples was performed with the Qiagen DNeasy Blood Extraction Kit. This chain joins TRBV4-1 to TRBJ1-2; 7 of the junction bases match TRBD1. The sample consisted of PBMCs. This TCR was sampled from a man between 60 and 70 years old in good health and CMV-seronegative. The CDR3 protein is CASSQEEQGFHRGYTF. The bases are TGCGCCAGCAGCCAAGAAGAACAGGGGTTCCATCGTGGCTACACCTTC.